This TCR beta chain was obtained from a study of blood T cells in healthy people across ages. It was with a sample-barcoded 5' primer and a J-beta primer mix that a second PCR of roughly 7 to 11 cycles was run. Every cDNA was tagged by a template-switch adaptor with 12 random nucleotides. Each CDR3 protein gets one entry after TCRdb re-called the 5' RACE reads with MiXCR. The sample consists of about 1.8 million distinct CDR3 sequences, around 50% of them appearing once. CDR1 and CDR2 from the germline V gene are SGHAT and FQNNGV. Trimming left V 5 bases short and J 1 base short, with 14 bases between. The CDR3 extends over 15 amino acids.

V gene TRBV11-2 combines with J gene TRBJ2-5; possible D gene TRBD1, 6 bases. Sequenced material: blood. The TCR was taken from a woman in her thirties or forties in good health. The CDR3, as DNA: TGTGCCAGCAGCGCTAGAGGACAGACCCAAGAGACCCAGTACTTC. It yields the protein CASSARGQTQETQYF.